One and the same sample provided the 27 T cell receptor beta chains below, sequenced in a study of cytomegalovirus exposure and HLA in healthy donors. The primer mix had 60 Vbeta and 13 Jbeta primers. Generated by immunoSEQ multiplex PCR, the TCRdb table keeps only in-frame clones and is missing some. The sample has about 120,000 clones, about 74% seen once. The sequenced sample consisted of PBMCs. The receptors derive from a woman in her forties in good health and CMV-seropositive.

The chain combines TRBV6-4 with TRBJ2-3, with D uncertain. The CDR3 is made up of 14 amino acids. The germline gives CDR1 MRHNA, CDR2 SNTAGT. The germline V and J ends were trimmed by 3 bases and 3 bases, with 10 bases remaining between them. In nucleotides, the CDR3 is TGTGCCAGCAGTGAATCTCAGTCAACAGATACGCAGTATTTT. Amino acid sequence: CASSESQSTDTQYF.

This chain joins TRBV7-2 and TRBJ2-7, with D possibly being TRBD1 (6 bases). CDR3 length equals 14 residues. Germline V gives CDR1 SGHTA, CDR2 FQGNSA. V was shortened by 3 bases and J by 3 bases, with 12 bases between the two germline ends. The CDR3 DNA sequence: TGTGCCAGCAGCTTCTGGACAGAAAGCTACGAGCAGTACTTC. Translation gives CASSFWTESYEQYF.

This clone was detected only once. The rearrangement uses TRBV11-2 and TRBJ1-6; unclear D gene. The CDR3 has 12 amino acids. Germline V CDR1 and CDR2: SGHAT, FQNNGV. The V and J ends lost 4 bases and 10 bases respectively, with 8 bases between them. CDR3 DNA: TGTGCCAGCAGCTCGACATCATCACCCCTCCACTTT. This gives the protein CASSSTSSPLHF.

J is TRBJ2-1 and V is TRBV4-1; 7 bases fit TRBD2. Germline V lookup: CDR1 MGHRA, CDR2 YSYEKL. With 1 base clipped from V and 0 bases from J, the junction kept 3 bases outside the gene matches. This CDR3 is built from 16 residues. Here the CDR3 DNA reads TGCGCCAGCAGCCAAGCGGGCGGGGGCTCCTACAATGAGCAGTTCTTC. This gives the protein CASSQAGGGSYNEQFF.

V gene TRBV5-1 combines with J gene TRBJ2-7; 8 positions agree with TRBD2. Trimming took 7 bases from V and 0 from J; bases not matched to a gene: 6. The CDR3 length is 14 residues. CDR1 and CDR2 from the germline V gene are SGHRS and YFSETQ. The CDR3 DNA follows: TGCGCCAGCCGGGGGGGGCCCAGCTCCTACGAGCAGTACTTC. It encodes CASRGGPSSYEQYF.

The chain joins TRBV19 to TRBJ1-2, with D possibly TRBD1 on 6 matching bases. V lost 5 bases to trimming and J lost 4 bases, with 14 bases between them. The CDR3 covers 14 residues. Germline V lookup: CDR1 LNHDA, CDR2 SQIVND (reference sequence). In nucleotides, the CDR3 is TGTGCCAGTAGTTTTTCACAGGGTTCCTATGGCTACACCTTC. Its translation: CASSFSQGSYGYTF.

This rearrangement joins TRBV30 to TRBJ2-3; 8 nucleotides agree with TRBD2. Germline trimming cut 5 bases from V and 8 bases from J; bases unmatched to any gene: 12. The CDR3 sequence is 14 residues long. The germline gives CDR1 GTSNPN, CDR2 SVGIG (reference sequence). CDR3 coding DNA: TGTGCCTGGGGCCCCGGGGGGGGCGCGGGTACGCAGTATTTT. Translated: CAWGPGGGAGTQYF.

The V gene is TRBV4-1, the J gene TRBJ2-2, with D hard to call. Germline CDR1 reads MGHRA; CDR2 reads YSYEKL. With 3 bases removed from V and 1 base from J, the gap between germline ends came to 12 bases. CDR3 size: 16 residues. CDR3 nucleotides: TGCGCCAGCAGCCAGTGGTCTGCGCTGAACACCGGGGAGCTGTTTTTT. Translating gives CASSQWSALNTGELFF.

The rearrangement links TRBV27 to TRBJ2-7; D call uncertain. V dropped 2 bases and J dropped 1 base, with 6 bases sitting between them. The CDR3 consists of 13 residues. The germline V gene encodes CDR1 MNHEY and CDR2 SMNVEV (reference sequence). CDR3 bases: TGTGCCAGCAGTTTAGCACAGTCCTACGAGCAGTACTTC. Translation gives CASSLAQSYEQYF.

J is TRBJ2-2 and V is TRBV5-1, with D possibly being TRBD1 (6 bases). The CDR3 extends over 16 amino acids. V was cut by 4 bases and J by 2 bases, with 15 bases left in between. Germline V CDR1 and CDR2: SGHRS, YFSETQ. CDR3 sequence (DNA): TGCGCCAGCAGCGGGGGCAGAGTTCCTAACACCGGGGAGCTGTTTTTT. It specifies CASSGGRVPNTGELFF.

Regarding this clone: One junction end does not reproduce the germline sequence, and a read error may be involved. This sequence joins TRBV5-4 and TRBJ2-2; TRBD2 matches at 11 bases. The CDR3 has 16 amino acids. The germline V gene encodes CDR1 SGHNT and CDR2 YYREEE (reference sequence). CDR3 loop: CTSSDSSGRTGGELFF. The DNA for the CDR3 is TGTACCAGCAGCGATTCTAGCGGGAGGACGGGCGGGGAGCTGTTTTTT.

V gene TRBV7-2 combines with J gene TRBJ2-1; D gene uncertain. Trimming stripped 2 bases from V and 7 bases from J, with 15 bases between. This CDR3 spans 15 amino acids. CDR1 is SGHTA, CDR2 FQGNSA, per germline. This CDR3 reads CASSLRRSSGNEQFF. CDR3 DNA: TGTGCCAGCAGCTTAAGAAGGAGTTCTGGTAATGAGCAGTTCTTC.

The J gene is TRBJ1-1, the V gene TRBV19; 9 bases fit TRBD1. The J segment lost 1 base and the V segment lost 3 bases, leaving 6 bases of the junction unmatched. Germline V gives CDR1 LNHDA, CDR2 SQIVND (reference sequence). This CDR3 region has 16 residues. CDR3: CASSIRPDRGNTEAFF. CDR3 DNA: TGTGCCAGTAGTATTCGCCCGGACAGGGGGAACACTGAAGCTTTCTTT.

This clone has more than one count but fewer than ten. The chain combines TRBV29-1 with TRBJ2-3; D remains unclear. Germline CDR1 SQVTM, CDR2 ANQGSEA. Trimming left V 8 bases short and J 2 bases short, with 11 bases between. There are 12 residues in the CDR3. CDR3 sequence: CSLSLDTDTQYF. CDR3 DNA sequence: TGCAGCCTGAGTCTAGACACAGATACGCAGTATTTT.

The chain combines TRBV6-5 with TRBJ2-7; 8 bases match TRBD1. The germline CDR1 and CDR2 sequences are MNHEY and SVGAGI. This CDR3 is built from 15 residues. V shed 6 bases and J 1 base; nucleotides not matched to a gene: 8. CDR3 loop: CASSRRQGSSYEQYF. In DNA, the CDR3 is TGTGCCAGCAGCCGGCGACAGGGGTCATCCTACGAGCAGTACTTC.

The V and J genes are TRBV6-1 and TRBJ2-3; unclear D gene. The germline V and J ends were trimmed by 4 bases and 4 bases, with 12 bases remaining between them. The CDR3 sequence is 14 residues long. The germline V gene has CDR1 MNHNS and CDR2 SASEGT. For the CDR3, the DNA is TGTGCCAGCAGTGGCGCAACCGAAGCAGATACGCAGTATTTT. Residues: CASSGATEADTQYF.

V usage is TRBV29-1 and J usage is TRBJ2-3; tentatively, D is TRBD1 (6 bases). The germline V gene encodes CDR1 SQVTM and CDR2 ANQGSEA. The CDR3 loop spans 14 amino acids. V lost 6 bases to trimming and J lost 0 bases, with 13 bases between them. The CDR3 bases are TGCAGCGTAGTCAGACAGGCTAGCACAGATACGCAGTATTTT. Translation: CSVVRQASTDTQYF.

The gene calls are TRBV27 and TRBJ1-5; 8 positions match TRBD1. The V gene's germline CDR1 is MNHEY and CDR2 SMNVEV (reference sequence). The CDR3 has 15 amino acids. The ends lost 6 bases at V and 0 bases at J; junction bases unmatched: 4. Here the CDR3 reads CASSPGQGSNQPQHF. For the CDR3, the DNA is TGTGCCAGCAGCCCCGGACAGGGTAGCAATCAGCCCCAGCATTTT.

The gene calls are TRBV27 and TRBJ2-7; a weak D match, TRBD1 (6 bases). CDR1 and CDR2 from the germline V gene are MNHEY and SMNVEV (reference sequence). This CDR3 comprises 14 residues. Trimming shortened V by 5 bases and J by 7 bases, and 18 bases separated the two germline ends. CDR3 nucleotides: TGTGCCAGCAGTCCCCAGCGGACAGTTGGGGAGCAGTACTTC. Protein: CASSPQRTVGEQYF.

This clone was counted only a few times. V and J are TRBV29-1 and TRBJ2-1; 12 bases agree with TRBD2. Germline V gives CDR1 SQVTM, CDR2 ANQGSEA. The CDR3 spans 13 residues. The V and J ends lost 6 bases and 8 bases, in that order; junction bases with no gene match: 5. CDR3 region: CSVRTSGAHEQFF. Written as DNA, the CDR3 is TGCAGCGTCCGGACTAGCGGGGCGCATGAGCAGTTCTTC.

This rearrangement joins TRBV30 to TRBJ2-3, with 9 positions matching TRBD2. The CDR3 loop spans 14 amino acids. With V trimmed by 0 bases and J by 7 bases, 5 bases remained unmatched. Germline V gives CDR1 GTSNPN, CDR2 SVGIG (reference sequence). The CDR3 region has the DNA TGTGCCTGGAGTGTGGCGGGAGGGCAAAATACGCAGTATTTT. This gives the protein CAWSVAGGQNTQYF.

V is TRBV7-8 and J is TRBJ1-2, with TRBD1 matching over 7 bases. From germline, CDR1 is SGHVS and CDR2 FQNEAQ. The CDR3 runs to 16 residues. Trimming removed 6 bases from V and 7 bases from J; junction bases left unmatched: 17. Here the CDR3 DNA reads TGTGCCAGCAGACTTTATTCCGGGACAGCGGGAGGTGGCTACACCTTC. Protein: CASRLYSGTAGGGYTF.

The chain has TRBV7-3 and TRBJ1-6, with 10 bases that match TRBD1. V lost 5 bases and J lost 7; bases outside the gene matches: 5. This CDR3 is built from 15 residues. Per the germline V gene, CDR1 is SGHTA and CDR2 is FQGTGA. CDR3: CASSTGTGVNSPLHF. As DNA, the CDR3 is TGTGCCAGCAGCACGGGGACAGGGGTGAATTCACCCCTCCACTTT.

V gene TRBV2 combines with J gene TRBJ2-2, with TRBD1 matching 10 bases. Per the germline V gene, CDR1 is SNHLY and CDR2 is FYNNEI. The CDR3 spans 14 residues. V shed 6 bases, J shed 5 bases, and the junction held 3 bases outside the gene matches. This CDR3 reads CASRGTGETGELFF. CDR3 in DNA: TGTGCCAGCAGAGGGACAGGGGAGACCGGGGAGCTGTTTTTT.

V usage is TRBV19 and J usage is TRBJ2-7, with D maybe TRBD1 (6 bases). There are 15 residues in the CDR3. V lost 2 bases, J lost 5 bases, and 16 bases lay in between. From germline, CDR1 is LNHDA and CDR2 SQIVND (reference sequence). The DNA of the CDR3 is TGTGCCAGTAGTATAATGCAACAGGGTCACGACGAGCAGTACTTC. It encodes CASSIMQQGHDEQYF.

This clone turned up a few times. The chain combines TRBV11-1 with TRBJ2-7, with a possible D match to TRBD2 (6 bases). This CDR3 is built from 15 residues. V was trimmed by 5 bases and J by 5 bases, leaving 19 bases between them. CDR1 is SGHAT and CDR2 is FQDESV in the germline V gene (reference sequence). The CDR3 here is CASSPPGTRRDEQYF. The CDR3 DNA is TGTGCCAGCAGCCCCCCCGGGACTCGCCGAGACGAGCAGTACTTC.

This chain joins TRBV6-4 and TRBJ2-3; TRBD2 agrees at 7 bases. The length of the CDR3 is 14 residues. Unmatched junction bases numbered 2, after V lost 4 bases and J lost 1 base. From germline, CDR1 is MRHNA and CDR2 SNTAGT. The chain's CDR3 is CASSVGGGTDTQYF. The CDR3 DNA sequence: TGTGCCAGCAGTGTGGGGGGGGGCACAGATACGCAGTATTTT.